This TCR beta chain was sequenced in a study of T cell responses to AZD1222 COVID-19 vaccine. Study observations and caveats: It was only after the peak T cell response that any repertoires were sampled. Following two doses of AZD1222, Spike-specific TCR breadth and depth rose.

This table comes from immunoSEQ multiplex PCR, and its TCRdb copy is limited to in-frame clones, with some not included. Of around 140,000 clones listed, 90% to 95% were seen once; the top ten hold around 12%. In the case of this clone: Antigen specificity is unknown.

Germline values: CDR1 SGHNT, CDR2 YENEEA. The length of the CDR3 is 14 residues. V shed 5 bases and J shed 7 bases, with 14 bases lying between them. The sequence came from an adult who had recovered from COVID-19. The specimen comprised peripheral blood, sampled after recovery from COVID-19. The V call is TRBV11-3, the J call TRBJ2-2, with D tentatively TRBD1 (6 bases). The CDR3 sequence is CASSIQGGHGELFF. The CDR3 DNA is TGTGCCAGCAGCATCCAAGGGGGTCACGGGGAGCTGTTTTTT. Drawing the rest from reference TRBV11-3 and TRBJ2-2, the complete variable domain is EAGVVQSPRYKIIEKKQPVAFWCNPISGHNTLYWYLQNLGQGPELLIRYENEEAVDDSQLPKDRFSAERLKGVDSTLKIQPAELGDSAVYLCASSIQGGHGELFFGEGSRLTVL.